The 22 T cell receptor beta chains listed next were all sequenced from one sample in a study of shared clonotypes between healthy human individuals. The assay was immunoSEQ multiplex PCR, and TCRdb's table has in-frame clones only and misses some. This table holds just over 2,000,000 clones, about 95% found once. Terminally differentiated effector memory CD45RA+ cells were excluded from the naive CD8 cells, which were CD45RO-negative and positively selected for CCR7. Sequenced input: naive CD8+ T cells sorted from blood. These receptors originate from a man aged 18 to 30 in good health.

The chain has TRBV21-1 and TRBJ1-3. TRBV21-1 is an annotated pseudogene. The length of the CDR3 is 17 residues. Written as DNA, the CDR3 is TGTGCCAGCAGCCGCGCGGTTCCGGGGGCGGAAGGAAACACCATATATTTT. Amino acid sequence: CASSRAVPGAEGNTIYF.

Points on this clone: Other DNA sequences in this sample translate to the same CDR3. The chain uses TRBV27 and TRBJ1-2, with D hard to call. Trimming shortened V by 0 bases and J by 2 bases, and 4 bases separated the two germline ends. The length of the CDR3 is 13 residues. CDR1 is MNHEY, CDR2 SMNVEV, per germline (reference sequence). The CDR3 protein is CASSLSENYGYTF. The CDR3 DNA sequence: TGTGCCAGCAGTTTATCCGAGAACTATGGCTACACCTTC.

This clone was recorded at least ten times. Other DNA sequences of this sample code for an identical CDR3. The chain couples TRBV30 to TRBJ2-3; D unresolved. This CDR3 has 12 amino acids. Germline values: CDR1 GTSNPN, CDR2 SVGIG (reference sequence). V lost 0 bases and J lost 1, with 2 bases in between. The CDR3 DNA follows: TGTGCCTGGAGTGTACGCACAGATACGCAGTATTTT. It codes for CAWSVRTDTQYF.

With regard to this clone: Additional DNA sequences in this sample encode the identical CDR3. The chain combines TRBV13 with TRBJ2-5; D gene ambiguous. In germline, CDR1 is PRHDT, CDR2 FYEKMQ (reference sequence). V was cut by 5 bases and J by 5 bases, with 9 bases left in between. The CDR3 spans 12 residues. The CDR3 loop reads CASSLGSETQYF. The CDR3 coding sequence is TGTGCCAGCAGCCTCGGCTCGGAGACCCAGTACTTC. Filled out from reference TRBV13 and TRBJ2-5, the complete variable domain reads AAGVIQSPRHLIKEKRETATLKCYPIPRHDTVYWYQQGPGQDPQFLISFYEKMQSDKGSIPDRFSAQQFSDYHSELNMSSLELGDSALYFCASSLGSETQYFGPGTRLLVL.

V usage is TRBV9 and J usage is TRBJ1-1; D possibly corresponds to TRBD1 (6 bases). CDR1 is SGDLS, CDR2 YYNGEE, per germline. V was cut by 0 bases and J by 2 bases, with 11 bases left in between. CDR3 length equals 15 residues. Here the CDR3 reads CASSVDTGPNTEAFF. CDR3 bases: TGTGCCAGCAGCGTAGATACAGGGCCTAACACTGAAGCTTTCTTT.

Comment on this clone: Other DNA sequences in the sample encode the same CDR3. The V call is TRBV4-1, the J call TRBJ2-1; D ambiguous. The CDR3 consists of 11 residues. V shed 3 bases and J shed 6 bases, with 3 bases lying between them. Germline CDR1 reads MGHRA; CDR2 reads YSYEKL. The CDR3 nucleotides read TGCGCCAGCAGCCAGGTCAATGAGCAGTTCTTC. It is translated as CASSQVNEQFF.

This sequence joins TRBV11-2 and TRBJ2-3; 11 nucleotides match TRBD2. This CDR3 spans 17 amino acids. In germline, CDR1 is SGHAT, CDR2 FQNNGV. The junction had 6 bases not matched to a gene; V was cut back by 0 bases and J by 4 bases. The CDR3 coding sequence is TGTGCCAGCAGCTTAGAGGGAACTAGCGGGGGATCAGATACGCAGTATTTT. This gives the protein CASSLEGTSGGSDTQYF.

This clone was found once. J is TRBJ1-5 and V is TRBV2, with 11 positions matching TRBD1. This CDR3 contains 14 residues. J lost 6 bases, V lost 4 bases, and 2 bases had no gene match. The V gene's germline CDR1 is SNHLY and CDR2 FYNNEI. The CDR3 coding sequence is TGTGCCAGCAGTGTGGGACAGGGGGTTCAGCCCCAGCATTTT. Protein: CASSVGQGVQPQHF.

This clone appeared once. The chain has TRBV5-4 and TRBJ2-5; TRBD1 matches at 7 bases. The ends lost 4 bases at V and 2 bases at J; junction bases unmatched: 8. This CDR3 region has 15 residues. The germline V gene has CDR1 SGHNT and CDR2 YYREEE (reference sequence). CDR3 sequence: CASSPSPRGQETQYF. The CDR3 DNA reads as TGTGCCAGCAGCCCCTCCCCCAGGGGGCAAGAGACCCAGTACTTC.

The chain combines TRBV29-1 with TRBJ2-1, with D possibly matching TRBD1 (5 bases). V lost 6 bases and J 9 bases, leaving 15 bases between the germline ends. Per the germline V gene, CDR1 is SQVTM and CDR2 is ANQGSEA. The length of the CDR3 is 12 residues. CDR3 sequence reads: CSVDPRTPEQFF. The CDR3 DNA follows: TGCAGCGTGGACCCTCGGACACCTGAGCAGTTCTTC.

The J gene is TRBJ2-2, the V gene TRBV9; 7 bases agree with TRBD1. V dropped 4 bases and J dropped 5; count of bases not matched to a gene: 5. Germline V lookup: CDR1 SGDLS, CDR2 YYNGEE. This CDR3 is built from 14 residues. The CDR3 reads CASSTRQGTGELFF. The CDR3 region has the DNA TGTGCCAGCAGCACCAGACAGGGTACCGGGGAGCTGTTTTTT.

The chain links TRBV27 to TRBJ1-2; TRBD1 is a possible D gene (6 bases). V shed 2 bases and J shed 4 bases, with 11 bases lying between them. CDR3 size: 14 residues. Germline V lookup: CDR1 MNHEY, CDR2 SMNVEV (reference sequence). CDR3 DNA: TGTGCCAGCAGTTTAAAAGGGACAAGCTATGGCTACACCTTC. It specifies CASSLKGTSYGYTF.

The gene calls are TRBV11-2 and TRBJ1-1; possible D gene TRBD1, 5 bases. V was clipped by 4 bases and J by 6 bases, with 12 bases between them. This CDR3 is 13 amino acids long. Germline loops: CDR1 SGHAT, CDR2 FQNNGV. CDR3 in amino acids: CASSSRDGAEAFF. CDR3 nucleotide sequence: TGTGCCAGCAGCTCCCGGGACGGTGCTGAAGCTTTCTTT.

The chain employs TRBV2 and TRBJ2-3; 7 nucleotides line up with TRBD1. The germline CDR1 and CDR2 sequences are SNHLY and FYNNEI. V dropped 8 bases and J dropped 5; count of bases not matched to a gene: 7. There are 13 residues in the CDR3. In DNA, the CDR3 is TGTGCCAGCCAGACAGGGTCGATAGATACGCAGTATTTT. Translation gives CASQTGSIDTQYF. Together with reference TRBV2 and TRBJ2-3, the CDR3 gives the full variable domain: EPEVTQTPSHQVTQMGQEVILRCVPISNHLYFYWYRQILGQKVEFLVSFYNNEISEKSEIFDDQFSVERPDGSNFTLKIRSTKLEDSAMYFCASQTGSIDTQYFGPGTRLTVL.

This sequence joins TRBV2 and TRBJ1-2; unclear D gene. The germline V gene has CDR1 SNHLY and CDR2 FYNNEI. The V and J ends lost 4 bases and 8 bases respectively, with 11 bases between them. This CDR3 is 12 amino acids long. The CDR3 is CASSGPDWGYTF. In DNA, the CDR3 is TGTGCCAGCAGTGGTCCGGATTGGGGCTACACCTTC.

The sample holds one count of this clone. This chain links TRBV4-1 with TRBJ1-5, with D unclear. The V gene lost 0 bases and the J gene lost 0 bases, with 12 bases spanning the gap. The germline gives CDR1 MGHRA, CDR2 YSYEKL. CDR3 length equals 17 residues. CDR3: CASSQDVLKLSNQPQHF. CDR3 DNA: TGCGCCAGCAGCCAAGATGTGCTAAAACTTAGCAATCAGCCCCAGCATTTT.

CDR3 protein: CASSGTQNTEAFF. CDR3 sequence (DNA): TGTGCCTCTTCCGGGACACAGAACACTGAAGCTTTCTTT. The V call is TRBV30, the J call TRBJ1-1, with D perhaps matching TRBD1 (6 bases). The CDR3 sequence is 13 residues long. Trimming removed 7 bases at V and 1 base at J, with 13 bases between. The germline V gene has CDR1 GTSNPN and CDR2 SVGIG (reference sequence).

The rearrangement joins TRBV6-5 to TRBJ1-2; D is perhaps TRBD1 (5 bases). CDR1 and CDR2 from the germline V gene are MNHEY and SVGAGI. V was pared by 0 bases and J by 6 bases, with 14 bases between. The CDR3 runs to 15 residues. Here the CDR3 DNA reads TGTGCCAGCAGTTACTCCCAGGGCGGCCCTAATGGCTACACCTTC. The encoded protein is CASSYSQGGPNGYTF.

The chain has TRBV9 and TRBJ2-7, with 8 positions matching TRBD2. Germline CDR1 reads SGDLS; CDR2 reads YYNGEE. The CDR3 consists of 16 residues. Trimming cost V 4 bases and J 0 bases; bases outside gene matches: 9. The CDR3 loop reads CASSPGGGTSSYEQYF. The CDR3 coding sequence is TGTGCCAGCAGCCCCGGAGGGGGGACTAGCTCCTACGAGCAGTACTTC.

V usage is TRBV27 and J usage is TRBJ2-4; TRBD1 might be the D (6 bases). The length of the CDR3 is 14 residues. V dropped 6 bases and J dropped 1 base, with 10 bases sitting between them. The germline gives CDR1 MNHEY, CDR2 SMNVEV (reference sequence). In DNA form, the CDR3 reads TGTGCCAGCAGCTTTGGACAGGCCAAAAACATTCAGTACTTC. This codes for CASSFGQAKNIQYF.

This chain links TRBV6-6 with TRBJ1-4, with 7 bases that match TRBD1. Trimming removed 3 bases from V and 8 bases from J; junction bases left unmatched: 9. The CDR3 consists of 15 residues. CDR1 is MNHNY, CDR2 SVGAGI, per germline (reference sequence). This CDR3 reads CASSYSGGLKEKLFF. CDR3 DNA sequence: TGTGCCAGCAGTTATTCAGGGGGTCTGAAGGAAAAACTGTTTTTT.

This rearrangement joins TRBV13 to TRBJ2-5; 8 positions agree with TRBD2. The CDR3 has 13 residues. Unmatched junction bases numbered 4, after V lost 5 bases and J lost 5 bases. Germline V lookup: CDR1 PRHDT, CDR2 FYEKMQ (reference sequence). CDR3 sequence (DNA): TGTGCCAGCAGCACTAGCGGACACGAGACCCAGTACTTC. Its translation is CASSTSGHETQYF. The full variable domain, rest sourced from reference TRBV13 and TRBJ2-5, is AAGVIQSPRHLIKEKRETATLKCYPIPRHDTVYWYQQGPGQDPQFLISFYEKMQSDKGSIPDRFSAQQFSDYHSELNMSSLELGDSALYFCASSTSGHETQYFGPGTRLLVL.